This record covers a single T cell receptor (beta chain). TCRdb re-analysed the RT-PCR reads in MiXCR, keeping a single row per CDR3 protein. Of hundreds of thousands of distinct CDR3 sequences listed, 13% to 15% were seen once; the top ten hold roughly 3.6%. Looked up from germline, CDR1 is SGHRS and CDR2 is YFSETQ. The CDR3 has 11 amino acids. Between the trimmed V and J ends, which lost 4 bases and 7 bases, there was a span of 8 bases. The gene calls are TRBV5-1 and TRBJ2-5; D is possibly TRBD1 (5 bases). This clonotype originated in a female donor in good health, serving as a healthy control. The specimen sequenced was memory CD4+ T cells from blood. The CDR3 bases are TGCGCCAGCAGCGATCAGGGGACCCAGTACTTC. Translated, it gives CASSDQGTQYF.